Listed here are 23 T cell receptor beta chains from one sample, sequenced in a study of blood T cells in healthy people across ages. Combining a sample-barcoded 5' primer with a J-beta primer mix, a second PCR ran for 7 to 11 cycles. One entry per CDR3 protein, called by TCRdb with MiXCR from the 5' RACE reads. The sample contains about 280,000 distinct CDR3 sequences, 27% of which appear only once. Input material: blood. The receptors derive from a woman in her 70s in good health.

This clonotype was seen repeatedly, ten times or more. This sequence joins TRBV5-4 and TRBJ2-2; 11 positions match TRBD2. The length of the CDR3 is 15 residues. Germline CDR1 and CDR2: SGHNT and YYREEE (reference sequence). V gave up 4 bases and J gave up 5 bases; unmatched junction bases: 4. CDR3 bases: TGTGCCAGCAGCCGTACTAGCGGGAGAACCGGGGAGCTGTTTTTT. It encodes CASSRTSGRTGELFF.

There are a few counts of this clonotype. The chain joins TRBV27 to TRBJ2-7; TRBD2 aligns across 9 bases. The V gene's germline CDR1 is MNHEY and CDR2 SMNVEV (reference sequence). The CDR3 loop spans 16 amino acids. Trimming took 0 bases from V and 3 from J; bases not matched to a gene: 6. The DNA for the CDR3 is TGTGCCAGCAGTTTATCGATAACTAGCGGGCACTACGAGCAGTACTTC. This sequence encodes CASSLSITSGHYEQYF.

In this sample, this clonotype turned up a few times. The CDR3 protein is CASSRTGGNGNTIYF. The CDR3 coding sequence is TGTGCCAGCAGTAGGACGGGGGGAAACGGAAACACCATATATTTT. V gene TRBV28 combines with J gene TRBJ1-3; possibly TRBD1 for D (5 bases). V was trimmed by 5 bases and J by 4 bases, leaving 15 bases between them. Germline CDR1 reads MDHEN; CDR2 reads SYDVKM. CDR3 length equals 15 residues. The whole variable domain, remainder taken from reference TRBV28 and TRBJ1-3, is DVKVTQSSRYLVKRTGEKVFLECVQDMDHENMFWYRQDPGLGLRLIYFSYDVKMKEKGDIPEGYSVSREKKERFSLILESASTNQTSMYLCASSRTGGNGNTIYFGEGSWLTVV.

This clonotype appeared a few times. The V call is TRBV20-1, the J call TRBJ2-1, with TRBD1 identical over 8 bases. V shed 6 bases and J 6 bases; nucleotides not matched to a gene: 10. The CDR3 loop spans 14 amino acids. The V gene's germline CDR1 is DFQATT and CDR2 SNEGSKA (reference sequence). The CDR3 DNA reads TGCAGTGCCCGGACAGGGATAACCACCAATGAGCAGTTCTTC. Translated, it gives CSARTGITTNEQFF.

The genes are TRBV28 and TRBJ2-1, with 12 bases identical to TRBD2. The CDR3 contains 16 residues. CDR1 is MDHEN and CDR2 is SYDVKM in the germline V gene. V dropped 6 bases and J dropped 3; count of bases not matched to a gene: 6. The DNA for the CDR3 is TGTGCCAGCAGGTACGGACTAGCGGGGATCTACAATGAGCAGTTCTTC. It yields the protein CASRYGLAGIYNEQFF.

This clonotype was detected only a few times. V usage is TRBV5-5 and J usage is TRBJ2-3, with D possibly TRBD1 on 6 matching bases. The CDR3 consists of 16 residues. Per germline, CDR1 SGHKS and CDR2 YYEKEE (reference sequence). V lost 3 bases, J lost 6 bases, and 20 bases lay in between. CDR3: CASSSRGHPAVDTQYF. The CDR3 coding sequence is TGTGCCAGCAGCTCCCGGGGACACCCCGCGGTGGATACGCAGTATTTT. The full variable domain, completed using reference TRBV5-5 and TRBJ2-3, is DAGVTQSPTHLIKTRGQQVTLRCSPISGHKSVSWYQQVLGQGPQFIFQYYEKEERGRGNFPDRFSARQFPNYSSELNVNALLLGDSALYLCASSSRGHPAVDTQYFGPGTRLTVL.

This clonotype was seen many times. The chain couples TRBV28 to TRBJ1-6; TRBD1 might be the D (5 bases). This CDR3 spans 13 amino acids. Trimming removed 5 bases from V and 4 bases from J, with 6 bases in between. The germline CDR1 and CDR2 sequences are MDHEN and SYDVKM. The CDR3 region is CASSRQYNSPLHF. The CDR3, as DNA: TGTGCCAGCAGTCGACAGTATAATTCACCCCTCCACTTT.

The chain employs TRBV19 and TRBJ2-1; D may be TRBD2 (7 bases). The J call may be incorrect, as the DNA end agrees better with TRBJ2-7. CDR1 is LNHDA, CDR2 SQIVND, per germline (reference sequence). This CDR3 contains 15 residues. In nucleotides, the CDR3 is TGTGCCAGTAGTATCCCGGGGGGCAGCTCCTACGAGCAGTACTTC. It yields the protein CASSIPGGSSYEQYF.

This clonotype showed up just a few times. One junction end disagrees with the germline gene, perhaps due to a read error. This chain links TRBV20-1 with TRBJ2-4; D is undetermined. The CDR3 totals 13 residues. Germline CDR1 is DFQATT and CDR2 is SNEGSKA (reference sequence). In nucleotides, the CDR3 is TGCAGTGCTAATCTAGAAGCCAAAAACATCCAGTACTTC. Translated, it gives CSANLEAKNIQYF.

The genes are TRBV20-1 and TRBJ2-7; the D gene is possibly TRBD1 (5 bases). Germline loops: CDR1 DFQATT, CDR2 SNEGSKA (reference sequence). Deletions cut 6 bases from V and 0 bases from J, with 9 bases between. This CDR3 has 12 residues. DNA of the CDR3: TGCAGTGCGATCGGACACTCCTACGAGCAGTACTTC. It specifies CSAIGHSYEQYF.

The chain combines TRBV3-1 with TRBJ2-3; 13 nucleotides match TRBD2. Germline V CDR1 and CDR2: LGHDT, YNNKEL (reference sequence). CDR3 length: 17 residues. The V and J ends lost 2 bases and 4 bases, in that order; junction bases with no gene match: 6. The CDR3 protein is CASSQLPGLAGPDTQYF. The CDR3 bases are TGTGCCAGCAGCCAACTACCGGGACTAGCGGGACCAGATACGCAGTATTTT.

V gene TRBV20-1 combines with J gene TRBJ2-1; TRBD2 matches at 12 bases. The V gene end was trimmed by 4 bases and the J gene end by 5 bases; junction bases not matched to a gene: 15. The CDR3 contains 18 residues. Germline values: CDR1 DFQATT, CDR2 SNEGSKA (reference sequence). CDR3 amino acids: CSAKLILAGGRTHNEQFF. The CDR3 coding sequence is TGCAGTGCTAAGTTAATACTAGCGGGAGGTAGGACTCACAATGAGCAGTTCTTC.

This clonotype was counted only a few times. The chain carries TRBV14 and TRBJ2-5; 7 bases align to TRBD1. V trimming: 2 bases; J trimming: 4 bases; junction bases outside the gene matches: 10. Germline lookup yields CDR1 SGHDN and CDR2 FVKESK. This CDR3 has 16 residues. The CDR3: CASSQPRTGRGETQYF. CDR3 bases: TGTGCCAGCAGCCAACCTCGGACAGGACGGGGAGAGACCCAGTACTTC.

There are a few counts of this clonotype. The chain joins TRBV6-2 or TRBV6-3 to TRBJ2-4; a weak D match, TRBD2 (6 bases). V was cut by 7 bases and J by 1 base, with 14 bases left in between. Per germline, CDR1 MNHEY and CDR2 SVGEGT. The CDR3 extends over 15 amino acids. The CDR3 bases are TGTGCCAGCACCCCTAATCTAGCGGCCAAAAACATTCAGTACTTC. Residues: CASTPNLAAKNIQYF.

V is TRBV29-1 and J is TRBJ1-4, with 7 positions matching TRBD1. J lost 15 bases, V lost 7 bases, and 11 bases had no gene match. Germline loops: CDR1 SQVTM, CDR2 ANQGSEA. This CDR3 has 11 amino acids. The CDR3 spells CSAGLGTALFF. The CDR3 bases are TGCAGCGCTGGATTGGGGACAGCTTTGTTTTTT. The full variable domain, in which reference TRBV29-1 and TRBJ1-4 provide the parts outside the CDR3, is SAVISQKPSRDICQRGTSLTIQCQVDSQVTMMFWYRQQPGQSLTLIATANQGSEATYESGFVIDKFPISRPNLTFSTLTVSNMSPEDSSIYLCSAGLGTALFFGSGTQLSVL.

Concerning this clonotype itself: A read error is possible here, since a much larger clone lies one base away. V and J are TRBV5-1 and TRBJ1-4; D unclear. The CDR3 spans 18 residues. Germline V gene data show CDR1 as SGHRS and CDR2 as YFSETQ. Here the CDR3 DNA reads TGCGCCGGCAGCCCTGCTCCCGATTGGTTCCAAACTAATGAAAAACTGTTTTTT. This translates into CAGSPAPDWFQTNEKLFF.

The rearrangement joins TRBV7-2 to TRBJ1-1; no firm D call. V lost 1 base and J lost 4, with 13 bases in between. This CDR3 is 15 amino acids long. Germline V gene sequence: CDR1 SGHTA, CDR2 FQGNSA. The CDR3 sequence: CASSLVSLPSTEAFF. The CDR3, as DNA: TGTGCCAGCAGCTTAGTGTCTCTTCCCTCCACTGAAGCTTTCTTT.

This clonotype came up a few times. DNA of the CDR3: TGTGCCATCAGGCCAGCTAGCGGAAACACAGATACGCAGTATTTT. Translation gives CAIRPASGNTDTQYF. The chain carries TRBV10-3 and TRBJ2-3; 7 bases match TRBD2. Germline V lookup: CDR1 ENHRY, CDR2 SYGVKD. V trimming: 6 bases; J trimming: 2 bases; junction bases outside the gene matches: 8. The CDR3 totals 15 residues.

This chain uses TRBV20-1 with TRBJ1-2; D unresolved. Germline V lookup: CDR1 DFQATT, CDR2 SNEGSKA (reference sequence). The CDR3 spans 12 residues. Trimming stripped 1 base from V and 3 bases from J, with 6 bases between. The CDR3 coding sequence is TGCAGTGCTAGAGGGTCAGACTATGGCTACACCTTC. Translated, it gives CSARGSDYGYTF.

The rearrangement joins TRBV4-1 to TRBJ2-5; D gene unclear. This CDR3 spans 13 amino acids. Germline lookup yields CDR1 MGHRA and CDR2 YSYEKL. V dropped 1 base and J dropped 9 bases, with 12 bases sitting between them. The CDR3 protein is CASSQAGNLAQYF. CDR3 nucleotide sequence: TGCGCCAGCAGCCAAGCGGGTAATCTCGCCCAGTACTTC.

The chain carries TRBV28 and TRBJ1-3; D gene uncertain. V lost 2 bases, J lost 0 bases, and 11 bases lay in between. Germline V gives CDR1 MDHEN, CDR2 SYDVKM. The CDR3 runs 16 residues. The CDR3 loop is CASSLGLSSSGNTIYF. The CDR3 DNA reads as TGTGCCAGCAGTTTAGGACTCTCGAGCTCTGGAAACACCATATATTTT.

The chain links TRBV18 to TRBJ2-5; D is perhaps TRBD1 (5 bases). The J call could be wrong; TRBJ2-1 is a better fit for the DNA end. Germline CDR1 KGHSH, CDR2 LQKENI. The CDR3 is 13 amino acids. CDR3 coding DNA: TGTGCCAGCTCGAGTCGGACAAAAGCTGAGCAGTTCTTC. It codes for CASSSRTKAEQFF.

V is TRBV5-1 and J is TRBJ2-1; D not resolved. V was trimmed by 3 bases and J by 2 bases, leaving 6 bases between them. Germline V CDR1 and CDR2: SGHRS, YFSETQ. This CDR3 region has 13 residues. CDR3: CASSYRTYNEQFF. The CDR3 DNA is TGCGCCAGCAGCTACCGGACCTACAATGAGCAGTTCTTC.